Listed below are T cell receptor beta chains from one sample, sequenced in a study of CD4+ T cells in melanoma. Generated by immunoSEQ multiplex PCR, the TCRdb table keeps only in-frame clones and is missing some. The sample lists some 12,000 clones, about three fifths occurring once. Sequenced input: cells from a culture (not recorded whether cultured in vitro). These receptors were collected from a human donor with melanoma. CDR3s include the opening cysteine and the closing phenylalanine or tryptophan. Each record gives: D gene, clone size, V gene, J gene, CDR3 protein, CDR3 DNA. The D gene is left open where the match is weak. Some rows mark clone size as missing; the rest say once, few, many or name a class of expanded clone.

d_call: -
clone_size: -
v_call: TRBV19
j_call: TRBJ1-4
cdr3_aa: CASKDRTGRGRTNEKLFF
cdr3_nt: TGTGCCAGTAAGGATCGAACAGGGAGGGGTCGAACTAATGAAAAACTGTTTTTT

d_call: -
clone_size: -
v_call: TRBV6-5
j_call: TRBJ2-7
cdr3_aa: CASSTRVGVTYEQYF
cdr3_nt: TGTGCCAGCAGTACTAGGGTAGGGGTCACCTACGAGCAGTACTTC

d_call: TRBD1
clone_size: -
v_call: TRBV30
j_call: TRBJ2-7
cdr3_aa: CAWSGQGARYEQYF
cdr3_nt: TGTGCCTGGAGTGGACAGGGGGCAAGATACGAGCAGTACTTC

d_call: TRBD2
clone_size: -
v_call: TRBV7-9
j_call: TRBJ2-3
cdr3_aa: CASSTYSGGNRRVTQYF
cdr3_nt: TGTGCCAGCAGCACATATAGCGGGGGGAACAGACGGGTGACGCAGTATTTT

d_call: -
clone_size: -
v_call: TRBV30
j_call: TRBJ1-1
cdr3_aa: CAWSGDRLSAFF
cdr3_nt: TGTGCCTGGAGTGGAGACAGGCTTAGCGCTTTCTTT

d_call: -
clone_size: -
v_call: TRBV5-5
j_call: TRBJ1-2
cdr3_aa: CASSFALLGYTF
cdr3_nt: TGTGCCAGCAGCTTTGCCCTTCTAGGCTACACCTTC

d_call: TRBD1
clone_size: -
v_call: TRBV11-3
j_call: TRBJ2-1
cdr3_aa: CASSFTGGGEQFF
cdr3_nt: TGTGCCAGCAGCTTTACAGGGGGCGGTGAGCAGTTCTTC

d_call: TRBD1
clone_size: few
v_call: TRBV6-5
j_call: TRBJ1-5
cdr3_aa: CASRGQGSQPQHF
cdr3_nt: TGTGCCAGCAGGGGACAGGGCAGTCAGCCCCAGCATTTT

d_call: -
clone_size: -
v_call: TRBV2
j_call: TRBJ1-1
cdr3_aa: CASRKVRPPEAFF
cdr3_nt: TGTGCCAGCAGAAAGGTGCGCCCCCCTGAAGCTTTCTTT

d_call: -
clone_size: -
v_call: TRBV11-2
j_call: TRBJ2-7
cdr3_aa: CASSLYWEPREQYF
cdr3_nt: TGTGCCAGCAGCTTATACTGGGAACCGAGGGAGCAGTACTTC

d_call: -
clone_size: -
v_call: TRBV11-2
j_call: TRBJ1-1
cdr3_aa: CASSLPRTETEAFF
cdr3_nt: TGTGCCAGCAGCTTACCCAGGACAGAGACTGAAGCTTTCTTT

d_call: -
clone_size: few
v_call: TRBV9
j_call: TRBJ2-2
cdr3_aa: CASRKTDYTGELFF
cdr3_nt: TGTGCCAGCAGGAAGACAGATTACACCGGGGAGCTGTTTTTT

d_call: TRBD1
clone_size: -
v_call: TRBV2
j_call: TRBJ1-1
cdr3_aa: CASEGTANTEAFF
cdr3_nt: TGTGCCAGCGAAGGGACAGCGAACACTGAAGCTTTCTTT

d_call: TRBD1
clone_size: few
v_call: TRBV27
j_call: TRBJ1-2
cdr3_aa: CASSRSGGLNYGYTF
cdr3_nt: TGTGCCAGCAGTCGATCAGGGGGCCTCAACTATGGCTACACCTTC

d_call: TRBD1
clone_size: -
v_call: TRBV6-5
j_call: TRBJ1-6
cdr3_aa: CASNRDRDSPLHF
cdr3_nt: TGTGCCAGCAATCGGGACAGGGACTCACCCCTCCACTTT

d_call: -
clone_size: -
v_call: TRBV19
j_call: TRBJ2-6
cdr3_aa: CASNRRPGTGANVLTF
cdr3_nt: TGTGCCAGTAATCGCCGCCCAGGGACGGGGGCCAACGTCCTGACTTTC

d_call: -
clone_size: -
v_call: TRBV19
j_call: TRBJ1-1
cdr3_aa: CASSPSGGRGEAFF
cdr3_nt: TGTGCCAGTAGTCCCTCTGGGGGGCGGGGTGAAGCTTTCTTT

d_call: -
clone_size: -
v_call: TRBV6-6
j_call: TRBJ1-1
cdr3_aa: CASRPQSVWVNTEAFF
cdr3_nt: TGTGCCAGCAGACCGCAGTCGGTTTGGGTGAACACTGAAGCTTTCTTT

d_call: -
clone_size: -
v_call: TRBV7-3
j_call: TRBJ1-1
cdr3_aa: CASRQNSARNTEAFF
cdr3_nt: TGTGCCAGCAGACAAAACAGCGCACGTAACACTGAAGCTTTCTTT

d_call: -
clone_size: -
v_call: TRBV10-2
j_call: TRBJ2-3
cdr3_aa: CASSESVATDTQYF
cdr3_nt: TGCGCCAGCAGTGAGAGTGTGGCCACAGATACGCAGTATTTT

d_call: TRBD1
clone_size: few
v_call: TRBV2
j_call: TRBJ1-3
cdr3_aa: CASRRDRGNSGNTIYF
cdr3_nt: TGTGCCAGCAGGAGGGACAGGGGGAACTCTGGAAACACCATATATTTT

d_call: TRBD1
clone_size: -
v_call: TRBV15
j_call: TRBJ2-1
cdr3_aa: CATRPLNLPGQGGNEQFF
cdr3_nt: TGTGCCACCAGACCGCTCAACCTCCCCGGACAGGGGGGGAATGAGCAGTTCTTC

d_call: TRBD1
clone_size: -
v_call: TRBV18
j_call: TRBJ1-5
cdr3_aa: CASSQTGGGQPQHF
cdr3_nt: TGTGCCAGCTCACAGACAGGGGGCGGACAGCCCCAGCATTTT

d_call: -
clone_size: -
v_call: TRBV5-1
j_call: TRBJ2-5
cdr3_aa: CASNLEPNRRETQYF
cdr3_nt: TGCGCCAGCAATCTGGAGCCAAACAGGCGAGAGACCCAGTACTTC

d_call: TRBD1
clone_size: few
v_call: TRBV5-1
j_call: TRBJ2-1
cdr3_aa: CASSPYIDRGGDEQFF
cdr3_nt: TGCGCCAGCAGCCCCTATATTGACAGGGGAGGTGATGAGCAGTTCTTC

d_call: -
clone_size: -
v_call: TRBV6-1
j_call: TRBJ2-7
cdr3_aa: CASSQRDLREQYF
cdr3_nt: TGTGCCAGCAGCCAACGAGATCTTAGGGAGCAGTACTTC

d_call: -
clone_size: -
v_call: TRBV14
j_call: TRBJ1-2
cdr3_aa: CASSPTAGVYGYTF
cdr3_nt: TGTGCCAGCAGCCCCACCGCAGGGGTCTATGGCTACACCTTC

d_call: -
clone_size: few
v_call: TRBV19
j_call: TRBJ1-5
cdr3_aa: CASSLTWMQPQHF
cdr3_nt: TGTGCCAGTAGTCTGACATGGATGCAGCCCCAGCATTTT

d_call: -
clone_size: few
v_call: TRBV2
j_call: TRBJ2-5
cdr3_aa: CASSASHTQETQYF
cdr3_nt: TGTGCCAGCAGTGCGTCCCACACGCAAGAGACCCAGTACTTC

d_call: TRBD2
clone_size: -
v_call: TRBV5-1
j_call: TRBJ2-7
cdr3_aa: CASSPRGASGPYEQYF
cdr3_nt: TGCGCCAGCAGCCCGCGGGGAGCTAGCGGGCCCTACGAGCAGTACTTC

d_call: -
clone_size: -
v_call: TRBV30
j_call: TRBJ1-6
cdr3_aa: CAWRVTGSGSPLHF
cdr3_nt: TGTGCCTGGAGGGTCACAGGGTCAGGTTCACCCCTCCACTTT

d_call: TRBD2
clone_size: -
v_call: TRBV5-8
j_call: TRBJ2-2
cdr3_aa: CASSLATTSGGRNTGELFF
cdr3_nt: TGTGCCAGCAGCTTGGCGACGACTAGCGGGGGGCGGAACACCGGGGAGCTGTTTTTT

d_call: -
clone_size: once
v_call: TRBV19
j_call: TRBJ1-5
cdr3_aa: CASSIIGGLSQHF
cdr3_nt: TGTGCCAGTAGTATAATTGGGGGGCTTTCCCAGCATTTT

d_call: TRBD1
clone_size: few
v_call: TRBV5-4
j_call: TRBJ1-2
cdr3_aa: CASSQTGKRDYTF
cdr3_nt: TGTGCCAGCAGCCAGACAGGGAAGCGAGACTACACCTTC

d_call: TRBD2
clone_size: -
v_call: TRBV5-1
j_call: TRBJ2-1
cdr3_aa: CASSTAPGLAADEQFF
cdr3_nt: TGCGCCAGCAGTACAGCACCGGGACTAGCTGCTGATGAGCAGTTCTTC

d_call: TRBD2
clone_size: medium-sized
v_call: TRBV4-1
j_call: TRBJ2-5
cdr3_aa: CASSQDRTSGDQAAQYF
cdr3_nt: TGCGCCAGCAGCCAAGATCGGACTAGCGGGGACCAGGCGGCCCAGTACTTC

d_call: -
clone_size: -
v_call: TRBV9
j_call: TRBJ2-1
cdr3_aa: CASSQRAASDEQFF
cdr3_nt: TGTGCCAGCAGCCAGCGGGCGGCGAGCGATGAGCAGTTCTTC

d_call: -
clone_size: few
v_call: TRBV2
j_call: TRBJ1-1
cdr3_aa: CASRFEAFGNTEAFF
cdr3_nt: TGTGCCAGCAGATTCGAGGCTTTTGGGAACACTGAAGCTTTCTTT

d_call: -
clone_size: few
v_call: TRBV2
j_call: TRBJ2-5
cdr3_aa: CASRTLDGDQETQYF
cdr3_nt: TGTGCCAGCAGGACCCTGGACGGTGATCAAGAGACCCAGTACTTC

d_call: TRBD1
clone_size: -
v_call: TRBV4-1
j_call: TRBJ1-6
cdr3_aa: CASRPDRARDNSPLHF
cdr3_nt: TGCGCCAGCCGGCCCGACAGGGCGCGGGATAATTCACCCCTCCACTTT

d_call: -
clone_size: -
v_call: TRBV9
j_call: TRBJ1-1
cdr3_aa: CASSVAGRMNTEAFF
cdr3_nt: TGTGCCAGCAGCGTAGCTGGTCGGATGAACACTGAAGCTTTCTTT

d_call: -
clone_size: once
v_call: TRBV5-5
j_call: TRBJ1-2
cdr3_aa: CASSLNRRYYGYTF
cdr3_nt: TGTGCCAGCAGCTTGAATAGACGATACTATGGCTACACCTTC

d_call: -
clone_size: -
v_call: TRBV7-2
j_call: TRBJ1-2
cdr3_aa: CASSSFLGYTF
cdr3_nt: TGTGCCAGCAGCTCATTCCTAGGCTACACCTTC

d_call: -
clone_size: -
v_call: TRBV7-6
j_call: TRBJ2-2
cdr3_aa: CASSWELSSGELFF
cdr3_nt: TGTGCCAGCAGCTGGGAGCTAAGTTCCGGGGAGCTGTTTTTT

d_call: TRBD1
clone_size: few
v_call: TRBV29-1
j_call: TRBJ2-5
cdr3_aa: CSVVSGGGETQYF
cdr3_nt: TGCAGCGTTGTATCAGGGGGCGGAGAGACCCAGTACTTC